Listed here are 27 T cell receptor beta chains from one sample, sequenced in a study of T cells after somatic rescue of genetic block. The method was immunoSEQ multiplex PCR; TCRdb's version includes in-frame clones alone and lacks a portion of them. The top ten hold 3% of the sample, which has approximately 67,000 clones, roughly nine tenths seen once. Sequencing was carried out using peripheral blood mononuclear cells (PBMCs). The source of these receptors is a man aged 40-50 years.

V usage is TRBV10-1 and J usage is TRBJ2-1, with 10 bases matching TRBD2. V lost 3 bases and J lost 4; bases outside the gene matches: 9. CDR1 and CDR2 (germline): WNHNN, SYGVQD (reference sequence). The CDR3 is made up of 17 amino acids. DNA for the CDR3: TGCGCCAGCAGTGATACCCGGACTAGCGGAAATTACAATGAGCAGTTCTTC. Residues: CASSDTRTSGNYNEQFF.

The chain carries TRBV10-2 and TRBJ1-5; D unclear. The CDR3 is 14 residues long. Germline V gives CDR1 WSHSY, CDR2 SAAADI. Trimming stripped 4 bases from V and 2 bases from J, with 9 bases between. As DNA, the CDR3 is TGCGCCAGCAGTGCAGGAGCCCGCAATCAGCCCCAGCATTTT. The encoded protein is CASSAGARNQPQHF.

The count of this clone is one. This chain joins TRBV28 and TRBJ1-2, with D perhaps TRBD1 (6 bases). The CDR3 sequence is 12 residues long. Per germline, CDR1 MDHEN and CDR2 SYDVKM. Trimming removed 6 bases at V and 5 bases at J, with 10 bases between. The CDR3 sequence is CASRDSFYGYTF. As DNA, the CDR3 is TGTGCCAGCAGGGACAGTTTTTATGGCTACACCTTC.

The chain joins TRBV29-1 to TRBJ2-7; D not resolved. V lost 5 bases, J lost 0 bases, and 11 bases lay in between. This CDR3 contains 13 residues. The germline V gene encodes CDR1 SQVTM and CDR2 ANQGSEA. CDR3 sequence: CSVFNRNSYEQYF. The CDR3 bases are TGCAGCGTTTTCAACAGAAACTCCTACGAGCAGTACTTC.

The chain carries TRBV25-1 and TRBJ1-1, with TRBD1 as a possible D gene (5 bases). Trimming shortened V by 3 bases and J by 3 bases, and 11 bases separated the two germline ends. CDR1 and CDR2 from the germline V gene are MGHDK and SYGVNS. This CDR3 spans 14 amino acids. CDR3 sequence reads: CASSDATGYTEAFF. For the CDR3, the DNA is TGTGCCAGCAGTGACGCTACAGGCTACACTGAAGCTTTCTTT.

V usage is TRBV11-3 and J usage is TRBJ2-5; TRBD2 matches 14 bases. V lost 5 bases and J lost 4; bases outside the gene matches: 6. CDR1 is SGHNT, CDR2 YENEEA, per germline. This CDR3 comprises 16 residues. DNA of the CDR3: TGTGCCAGCAGCCAGGGGACTAGCGGGAGTGGAGAGACCCAGTACTTC. It translates to CASSQGTSGSGETQYF. Looking up the rest from reference TRBV11-3 and TRBJ2-5 gives the full variable domain: EAGVVQSPRYKIIEKKQPVAFWCNPISGHNTLYWYLQNLGQGPELLIRYENEEAVDDSQLPKDRFSAERLKGVDSTLKIQPAELGDSAVYLCASSQGTSGSGETQYFGPGTRLLVL.

This clone appeared once. The rearrangement uses TRBV25-1 and TRBJ2-1; 9 positions agree with TRBD2. The CDR3 is made up of 11 amino acids. With 7 bases clipped from V and 14 bases from J, the junction kept 6 bases outside the gene matches. The germline gives CDR1 MGHDK, CDR2 SYGVNS. CDR3 coding DNA: TGTGCCAGCAACGGCGGGAGGGCCAAGTTCTTC. This codes for CASNGGRAKFF.

The chain has TRBV28 and TRBJ1-5; maybe TRBD1 (6 bases). Germline assignment: CDR1 MDHEN and CDR2 SYDVKM. V was shortened by 6 bases and J by 6 bases, with 24 bases between the two germline ends. This CDR3 region has 17 residues. The CDR3 nucleotides read TGTGCCAGCAGATCCCCTGGACGGACGGTAGGGGGTCAGCCCCAGCATTTT. It is translated as CASRSPGRTVGGQPQHF.

The chain has TRBV29-1 and TRBJ1-2; weak D call: TRBD1 (6 bases). Between the trimmed V and J ends, which lost 7 bases and 8 bases, there was a span of 14 bases. Germline V CDR1 and CDR2: SQVTM, ANQGSEA. This CDR3 contains 11 residues. This chain's CDR3 is CSARDNDGYTF. The CDR3 DNA sequence: TGCAGCGCCCGGGACAACGACGGCTACACCTTC.

The V gene is TRBV5-5, the J gene TRBJ1-2; D is undetermined. The CDR3 is made up of 12 amino acids. Trimming stripped 4 bases from V and 4 bases from J, with 8 bases between. CDR1 SGHKS and CDR2 YYEKEE come from the germline V gene (reference sequence). The CDR3 here is CASSLDTYGYTF. In DNA form, the CDR3 reads TGTGCCAGCAGCCTGGATACCTATGGCTACACCTTC.

The chain couples TRBV4-3 to TRBJ2-7; 13 bases agree with TRBD2. Germline-derived CDR1 and CDR2 are LGHNA and YSLEER. The CDR3 runs to 18 residues. V trimming: 2 bases; J trimming: 3 bases; junction bases outside the gene matches: 10. The CDR3 spells CASSQKFGLAGAVYEQYF. In DNA, the CDR3 is TGCGCCAGCAGCCAAAAGTTTGGACTAGCGGGAGCCGTCTACGAGCAGTACTTC.

This clone is a singleton in its sample. The CDR3 loop is CASSADATNEKLFF. CDR3 DNA sequence: TGTGCCAGCAGCGCAGATGCAACTAATGAAAAACTGTTTTTT. V and J are TRBV9 and TRBJ1-4; D unresolved. The germline gives CDR1 SGDLS, CDR2 YYNGEE. The V gene lost 3 bases and the J gene lost 0 bases, with 6 bases spanning the gap. The CDR3 runs 14 residues.

The V gene is TRBV5-8, the J gene TRBJ2-7; 11 bases map to TRBD1. This CDR3 is 15 amino acids long. Germline V CDR1 and CDR2: SGHTS, YDEGEE. Trimming cost V 3 bases and J 6 bases; bases outside gene matches: 8. The CDR3: CASSWGGTGGAEQYF. CDR3 nucleotides: TGTGCCAGCAGCTGGGGCGGGACAGGGGGAGCCGAGCAGTACTTC. Supplemented by reference TRBV5-8 and TRBJ2-7, the full variable domain reads EAGVTQSPTHLIKTRGQQATLRCSPISGHTSVYWYQQALGLGLQFLLWYDEGEERNRGNFPPRFSGRQFPNYSSELNVNALELEDSALYLCASSWGGTGGAEQYFGPGTRLTVT.

This chain uses TRBV4-1 with TRBJ2-5; perhaps TRBD2 as D (5 bases). From germline, CDR1 is MGHRA and CDR2 YSYEKL. This CDR3 spans 11 amino acids. Trimming removed 4 bases from V and 5 bases from J, with 5 bases in between. CDR3 residues: CASSRGETQYF. The CDR3 DNA sequence: TGCGCCAGCAGCCGCGGGGAGACCCAGTACTTC.

This clone has only one observation. V usage is TRBV14 and J usage is TRBJ2-3; 10 bases agree with TRBD2. The V gene's germline CDR1 is SGHDN and CDR2 FVKESK. V gave up 5 bases and J gave up 4 bases; unmatched junction bases: 9. The length of the CDR3 is 16 residues. The CDR3 nucleotides are TGTGCCAGCAGCAGAGCGAGCGGGGGGGGTGCAGATACGCAGTATTTT. Translation gives CASSRASGGGADTQYF.

This clone was detected only once. This chain connects TRBV28 to TRBJ2-1; D might be TRBD1 (7 bases). With 2 bases removed from V and 8 bases from J, the gap between germline ends came to 16 bases. The germline gives CDR1 MDHEN, CDR2 SYDVKM. The length of the CDR3 is 15 residues. The CDR3 spells CASSLGGTQGHEQFF. As DNA, the CDR3 is TGTGCCAGCAGTTTAGGGGGGACACAGGGGCATGAGCAGTTCTTC.

This clone was counted only a few times. The rearrangement uses TRBV19 and TRBJ1-2, with 7 positions matching TRBD1. V gave up 6 bases and J gave up 3 bases; unmatched junction bases: 4. Per the germline V gene, CDR1 is LNHDA and CDR2 is SQIVND (reference sequence). CDR3 length: 13 residues. CDR3 sequence reads: CASSSRGDYGYTF. CDR3 in DNA: TGTGCCAGTAGCAGCAGGGGGGACTATGGCTACACCTTC.

V gene TRBV2 combines with J gene TRBJ1-6; D call uncertain. The germline CDR1 and CDR2 sequences are SNHLY and FYNNEI. This CDR3 contains 16 residues. V lost 2 bases, J lost 0 bases, and 8 bases lay in between. The CDR3 is CASSERESSYNSPLHF. The CDR3 DNA sequence: TGTGCCAGCAGTGAAAGGGAAAGCTCCTATAATTCACCCCTCCACTTT. The full variable domain, in which reference TRBV2 and TRBJ1-6 provide the parts outside the CDR3, is EPEVTQTPSHQVTQMGQEVILRCVPISNHLYFYWYRQILGQKVEFLVSFYNNEISEKSEIFDDQFSVERPDGSNFTLKIRSTKLEDSAMYFCASSERESSYNSPLHFGNGTRLTVT.

V gene TRBV7-2 combines with J gene TRBJ2-1, with 9 bases identical to TRBD2. Germline V CDR1 and CDR2: SGHTA, FQGNSA. V was pared by 2 bases and J by 5 bases, with 7 bases of the junction left unmatched. The CDR3 runs to 16 residues. The CDR3 here is CASSLWRREGDNEQFF. CDR3 coding DNA: TGTGCCAGCAGCTTATGGAGGCGGGAGGGCGACAATGAGCAGTTCTTC.

This chain uses TRBV7-9 with TRBJ2-5, with 10 bases fitting TRBD1. Germline assignment: CDR1 SEHNR and CDR2 FQNEAQ (reference sequence). J gave up 5 bases and V 2 bases, and 5 bases lay outside the gene matches. CDR3 length: 15 residues. CDR3 sequence: CASSLRQGAGETQYF. The CDR3 DNA sequence: TGTGCCAGCAGCTTACGACAGGGGGCGGGGGAGACCCAGTACTTC. Full variable domain (rest looked up from reference TRBV7-9 and TRBJ2-5): DTGVSQNPRHKITKRGQNVTFRCDPISEHNRLYWYRQTLGQGPEFLTYFQNEAQLEKSRLLSDRFSAERPKGSFSTLEIQRTEQGDSAMYLCASSLRQGAGETQYFGPGTRLLVL.

Here the CDR3 DNA reads TGTGCCAGCAGCCAAGGACAGGGCTATGGCTACACCTTC. This sequence encodes CASSQGQGYGYTF. The chain uses TRBV14 and TRBJ1-2; 7 nucleotides line up with TRBD1. The J segment lost 4 bases and the V segment lost 1 base, leaving 0 bases of the junction unmatched. The CDR3 is 13 amino acids. The germline V gene encodes CDR1 SGHDN and CDR2 FVKESK.

This chain links TRBV5-1 with TRBJ2-5, with D possibly TRBD1 on 6 matching bases. Between the trimmed V and J ends, which lost 5 bases and 2 bases, there was a span of 13 bases. The CDR3 runs to 14 residues. From germline, CDR1 is SGHRS and CDR2 YFSETQ. As DNA, the CDR3 is TGCGCCAGCAGAAGACAGGTCAGTCAAGAGACCCAGTACTTC. Translation: CASRRQVSQETQYF.

This rearrangement joins TRBV10-3 to TRBJ2-7, with D perhaps assigned TRBD1 or TRBD2 (5 bases each). CDR1 and CDR2 from the germline V gene are ENHRY and SYGVKD. The V end was cut by 8 bases, the J end by 1 base, with 15 bases between. The CDR3 has 14 amino acids. This CDR3 is CAIRDAQLSYEQYF. CDR3 coding DNA: TGTGCCATCCGGGACGCCCAGCTTTCCTACGAGCAGTACTTC.

This chain joins TRBV5-6 and TRBJ1-3; 7 nucleotides agree with TRBD1. CDR1 is SGHDT, CDR2 YYEEEE, per germline. The CDR3 is 16 residues long. V shed 2 bases, J shed 0 bases, and the junction held 5 bases outside the gene matches. CDR3 DNA sequence: TGTGCCAGCAGCTTCGAGGACAGGATCTCTGGAAACACCATATATTTT. Residues: CASSFEDRISGNTIYF.

A few counts support this clone. This chain joins TRBV20-1 and TRBJ2-1, with D perhaps TRBD2 (5 bases). Germline V gene lookup returns CDR1 DFQATT and CDR2 SNEGSKA (reference sequence). V gave up 5 bases and J gave up 10 bases, with 12 bases separating them. The CDR3 runs to 11 residues. The CDR3 loop reads CSAWGVEEQFF. The CDR3 region has the DNA TGCAGTGCTTGGGGAGTCGAGGAGCAGTTCTTC.

This chain uses TRBV5-4 with TRBJ1-1, with D possibly TRBD1 on 6 matching bases. The CDR3 loop spans 15 amino acids. V lost 0 bases, J lost 5 bases, and 14 bases lay in between. Germline V gives CDR1 SGHNT, CDR2 YYREEE (reference sequence). CDR3 amino acids: CASSLVAGGWTEAFF. The CDR3 bases are TGTGCCAGCAGCTTGGTCGCGGGGGGCTGGACTGAAGCTTTCTTT.

This clone was counted once. This chain links TRBV15 with TRBJ1-4; D call uncertain. This CDR3 is built from 13 residues. Deletions cut 3 bases from V and 6 bases from J, with 8 bases between. Germline CDR1 and CDR2: LNHNV and YYDKDF (reference sequence). For the CDR3, the DNA is TGTGCCACCAGCAGGGACGGGTATGAAAAACTGTTTTTT. Encoded protein: CATSRDGYEKLFF.